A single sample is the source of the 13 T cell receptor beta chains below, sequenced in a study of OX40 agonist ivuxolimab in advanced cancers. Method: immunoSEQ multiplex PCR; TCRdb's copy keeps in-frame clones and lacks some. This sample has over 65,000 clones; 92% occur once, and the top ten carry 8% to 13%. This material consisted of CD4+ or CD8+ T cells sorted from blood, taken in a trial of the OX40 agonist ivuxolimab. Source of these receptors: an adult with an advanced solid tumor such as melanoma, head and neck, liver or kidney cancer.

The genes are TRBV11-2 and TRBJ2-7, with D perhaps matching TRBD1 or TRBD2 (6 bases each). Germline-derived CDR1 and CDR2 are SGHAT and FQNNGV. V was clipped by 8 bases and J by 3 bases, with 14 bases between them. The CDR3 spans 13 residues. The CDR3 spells CASGGRVRYEQYF. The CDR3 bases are TGTGCCAGCGGGGGGCGCGTTCGCTACGAGCAGTACTTC.

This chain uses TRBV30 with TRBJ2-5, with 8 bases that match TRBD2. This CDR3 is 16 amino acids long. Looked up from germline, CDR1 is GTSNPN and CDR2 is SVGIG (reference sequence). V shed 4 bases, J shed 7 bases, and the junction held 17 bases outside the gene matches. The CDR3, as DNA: TGTGCCTGGACCACGGGATCCGGGGGGGTTTTCGGGACCCAGTACTTC. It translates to CAWTTGSGGVFGTQYF.

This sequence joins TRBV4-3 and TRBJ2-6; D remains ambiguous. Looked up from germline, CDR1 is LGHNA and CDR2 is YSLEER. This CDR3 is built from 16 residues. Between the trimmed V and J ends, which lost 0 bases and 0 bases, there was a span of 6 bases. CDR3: CASSQDRFSGANVLTF. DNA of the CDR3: TGCGCCAGCAGCCAAGATCGGTTCTCTGGGGCCAACGTCCTGACTTTC.

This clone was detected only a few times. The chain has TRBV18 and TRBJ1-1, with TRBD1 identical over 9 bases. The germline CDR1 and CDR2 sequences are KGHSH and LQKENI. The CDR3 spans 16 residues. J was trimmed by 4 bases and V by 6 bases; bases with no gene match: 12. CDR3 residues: CASSLIPGTGSTEAFF. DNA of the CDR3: TGTGCCAGCTCGTTAATCCCCGGGACAGGGAGCACTGAAGCTTTCTTT.

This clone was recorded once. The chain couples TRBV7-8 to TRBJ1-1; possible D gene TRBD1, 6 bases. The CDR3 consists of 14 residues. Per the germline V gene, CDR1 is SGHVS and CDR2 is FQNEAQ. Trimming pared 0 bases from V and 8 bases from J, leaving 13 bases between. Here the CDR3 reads CASSLAVTGLEAFF. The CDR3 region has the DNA TGTGCCAGCAGCTTAGCAGTCACAGGGCTCGAAGCTTTCTTT.

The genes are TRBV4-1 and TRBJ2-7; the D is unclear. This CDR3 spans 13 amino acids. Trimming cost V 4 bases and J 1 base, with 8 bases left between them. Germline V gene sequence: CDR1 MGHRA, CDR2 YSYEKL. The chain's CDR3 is CASSPPGSYEQYF. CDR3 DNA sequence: TGCGCCAGCAGCCCCCCTGGTTCCTACGAGCAGTACTTC.

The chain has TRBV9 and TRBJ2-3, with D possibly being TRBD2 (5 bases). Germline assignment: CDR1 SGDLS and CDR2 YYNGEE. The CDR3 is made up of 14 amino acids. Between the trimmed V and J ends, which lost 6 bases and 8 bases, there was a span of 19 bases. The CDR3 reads CASNEGADGSTQYF. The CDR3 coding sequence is TGTGCCAGCAATGAGGGCGCGGACGGATCTACGCAGTATTTT.

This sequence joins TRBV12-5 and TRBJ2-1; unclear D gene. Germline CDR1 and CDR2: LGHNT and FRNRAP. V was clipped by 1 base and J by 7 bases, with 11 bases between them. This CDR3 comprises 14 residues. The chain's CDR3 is CASGLGLRRNEQFF. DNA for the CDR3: TGTGCTAGTGGTTTGGGTCTACGAAGAAATGAGCAGTTCTTC.

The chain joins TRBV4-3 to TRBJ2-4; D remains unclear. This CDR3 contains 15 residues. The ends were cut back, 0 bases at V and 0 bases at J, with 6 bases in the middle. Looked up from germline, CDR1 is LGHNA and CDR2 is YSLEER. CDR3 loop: CASSQEVLAKNIQYF. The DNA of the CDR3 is TGCGCCAGCAGCCAAGAGGTCTTAGCCAAAAACATTCAGTACTTC.

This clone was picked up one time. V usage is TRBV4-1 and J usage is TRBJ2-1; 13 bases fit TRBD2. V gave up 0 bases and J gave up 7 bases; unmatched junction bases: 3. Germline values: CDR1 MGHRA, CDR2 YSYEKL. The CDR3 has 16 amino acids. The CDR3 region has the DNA TGCGCCAGCAGCCAAGAACTAGCGGGGGGGCTGAATGAGCAGTTCTTC. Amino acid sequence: CASSQELAGGLNEQFF.

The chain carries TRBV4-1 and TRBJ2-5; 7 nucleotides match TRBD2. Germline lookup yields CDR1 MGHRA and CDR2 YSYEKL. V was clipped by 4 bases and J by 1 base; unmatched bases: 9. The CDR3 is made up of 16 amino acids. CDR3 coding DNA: TGCGCCAGCAGCCGAACTGGGGAGGGGACCCAAGAGACCCAGTACTTC. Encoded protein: CASSRTGEGTQETQYF.

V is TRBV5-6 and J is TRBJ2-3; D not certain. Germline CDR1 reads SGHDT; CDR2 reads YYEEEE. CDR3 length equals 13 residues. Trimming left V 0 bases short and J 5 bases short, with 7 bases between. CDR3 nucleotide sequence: TGTGCCAGCAGCTTGGGGGCCCGAGATACGCAGTATTTT. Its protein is CASSLGARDTQYF.

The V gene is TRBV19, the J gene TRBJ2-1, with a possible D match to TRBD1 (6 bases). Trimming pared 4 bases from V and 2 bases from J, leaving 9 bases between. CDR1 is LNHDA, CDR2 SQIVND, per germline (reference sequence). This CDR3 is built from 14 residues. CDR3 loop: CASSTGAAYNEQFF. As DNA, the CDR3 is TGTGCCAGTAGTACAGGGGCCGCCTACAATGAGCAGTTCTTC.